Reported below is one T cell receptor beta chain. The data were produced by immunoSEQ multiplex PCR, yet TCRdb's version contains in-frame clones alone and is incomplete. The sample has 100,000 to 150,000 clones, around 70% seen once. This specimen belongs to a study of blood T cell repertoires in COVID-19. Turning to the study itself: Sample material is recorded as cDNA or gDNA derived from T cells, B-cell-depleted T cells, or PBMCs.

The V segment lost 4 bases and the J segment 2 bases; nucleotides outside the gene matches: 6. This CDR3 contains 16 residues. CDR1 and CDR2 from the germline V gene are ENHRY and SYGVKD. The receptor comes from a man aged 80 or over with COVID-19, enrolled during active disease. The rearrangement joins TRBV10-3 to TRBJ1-2; TRBD1 aligns across 11 bases. What was sequenced was peripheral blood. The CDR3 loop reads CAISAPGQGANYGYTF. In DNA, the CDR3 is TGTGCCATCAGTGCCCCCGGACAGGGGGCAAACTATGGCTACACCTTC.